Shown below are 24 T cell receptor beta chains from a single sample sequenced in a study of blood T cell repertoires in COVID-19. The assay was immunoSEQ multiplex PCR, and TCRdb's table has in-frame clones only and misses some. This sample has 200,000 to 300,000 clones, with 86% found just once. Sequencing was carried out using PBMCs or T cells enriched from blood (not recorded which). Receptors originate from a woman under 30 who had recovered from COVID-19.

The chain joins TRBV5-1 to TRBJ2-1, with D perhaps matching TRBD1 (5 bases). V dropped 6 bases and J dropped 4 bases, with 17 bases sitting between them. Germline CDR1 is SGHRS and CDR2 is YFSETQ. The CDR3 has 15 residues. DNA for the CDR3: TGCGCCAGCATCCAAGGAACCCAGGGTTACAATGAGCAGTTCTTC. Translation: CASIQGTQGYNEQFF. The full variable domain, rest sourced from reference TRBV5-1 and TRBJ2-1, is KAGVTQTPRYLIKTRGQQVTLSCSPISGHRSVSWYQQTPGQGLQFLFEYFSETQRNKGNFPGRFSGRQFSNSRSEMNVSTLELGDSALYLCASIQGTQGYNEQFFGPGTRLTVL.

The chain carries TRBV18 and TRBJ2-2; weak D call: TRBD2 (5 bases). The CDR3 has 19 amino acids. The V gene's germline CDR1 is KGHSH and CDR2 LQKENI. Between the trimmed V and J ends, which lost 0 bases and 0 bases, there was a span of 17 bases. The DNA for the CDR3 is TGTGCCAGCTCACCACCAAGCGGCAGACGGTTCGCGAACACCGGGGAGCTGTTTTTT. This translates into CASSPPSGRRFANTGELFF.

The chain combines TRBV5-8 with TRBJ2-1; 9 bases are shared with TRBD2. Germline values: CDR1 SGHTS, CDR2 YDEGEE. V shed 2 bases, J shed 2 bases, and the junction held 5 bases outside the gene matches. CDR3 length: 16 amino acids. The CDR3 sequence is CASSLWTSETYNEQFF. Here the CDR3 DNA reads TGTGCCAGCAGCTTATGGACTAGCGAGACCTACAATGAGCAGTTCTTC.

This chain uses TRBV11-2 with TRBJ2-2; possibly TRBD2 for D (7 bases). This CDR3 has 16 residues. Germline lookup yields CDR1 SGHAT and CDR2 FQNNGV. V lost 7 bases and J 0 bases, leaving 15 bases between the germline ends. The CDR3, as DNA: TGTGCCAGCACCCCTGAGGGGGGGGCGAACACCGGGGAGCTGTTTTTT. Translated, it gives CASTPEGGANTGELFF. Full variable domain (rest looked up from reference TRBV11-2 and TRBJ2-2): EAGVAQSPRYKIIEKRQSVAFWCNPISGHATLYWYQQILGQGPKLLIQFQNNGVVDDSQLPKDRFSAERLKGVDSTLKIQPAKLEDSAVYLCASTPEGGANTGELFFGEGSRLTVL.

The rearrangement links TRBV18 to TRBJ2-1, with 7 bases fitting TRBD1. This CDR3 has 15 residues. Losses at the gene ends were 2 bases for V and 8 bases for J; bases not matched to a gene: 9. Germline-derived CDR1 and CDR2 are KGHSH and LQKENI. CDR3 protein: CASSPNPGQFDEQFF. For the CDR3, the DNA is TGTGCCAGCTCACCAAACCCGGGACAGTTCGATGAGCAGTTCTTC. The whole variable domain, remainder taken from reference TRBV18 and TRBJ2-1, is NAGVMQNPRHLVRRRGQEARLRCSPMKGHSHVYWYRQLPEEGLKFMVYLQKENIIDESGMPKERFSAEFPKEGPSILRIQQVVRGDSAAYFCASSPNPGQFDEQFFGPGTRLTVL.

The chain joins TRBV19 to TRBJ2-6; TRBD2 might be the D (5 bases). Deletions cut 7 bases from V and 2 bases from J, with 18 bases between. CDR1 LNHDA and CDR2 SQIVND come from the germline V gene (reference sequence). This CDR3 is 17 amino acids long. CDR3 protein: CASTQVGSPPGANVLTF. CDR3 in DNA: TGTGCCAGTACCCAGGTGGGGAGCCCCCCTGGGGCCAACGTCCTGACTTTC.

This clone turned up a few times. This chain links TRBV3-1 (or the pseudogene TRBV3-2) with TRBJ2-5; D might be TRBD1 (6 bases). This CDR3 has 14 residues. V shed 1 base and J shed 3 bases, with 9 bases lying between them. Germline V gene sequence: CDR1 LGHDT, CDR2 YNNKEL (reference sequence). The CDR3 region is CASSQGAGEETQYF. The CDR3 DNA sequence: TGTGCCAGCAGCCAAGGGGCAGGGGAAGAGACCCAGTACTTC.

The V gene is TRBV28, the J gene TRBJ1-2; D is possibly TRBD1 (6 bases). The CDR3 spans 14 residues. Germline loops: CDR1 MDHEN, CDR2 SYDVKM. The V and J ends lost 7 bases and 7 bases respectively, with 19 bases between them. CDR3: CASMGATRPIGYTF. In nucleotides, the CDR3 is TGTGCCAGCATGGGGGCGACCCGTCCTATTGGCTACACCTTC.

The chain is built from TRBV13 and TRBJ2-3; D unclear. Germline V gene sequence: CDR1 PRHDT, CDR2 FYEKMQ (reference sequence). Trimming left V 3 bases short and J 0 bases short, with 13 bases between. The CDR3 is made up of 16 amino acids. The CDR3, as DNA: TGTGCCAGCAGCTTTCAGACCGACAAAAGCACAGATACGCAGTATTTT. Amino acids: CASSFQTDKSTDTQYF.

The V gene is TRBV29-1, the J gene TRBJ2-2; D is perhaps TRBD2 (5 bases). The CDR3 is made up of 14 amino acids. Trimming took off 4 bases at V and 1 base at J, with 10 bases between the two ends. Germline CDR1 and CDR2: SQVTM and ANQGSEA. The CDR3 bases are TGCAGCGTTGTTGAGGGATTGAACACCGGGGAGCTGTTTTTT. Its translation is CSVVEGLNTGELFF.

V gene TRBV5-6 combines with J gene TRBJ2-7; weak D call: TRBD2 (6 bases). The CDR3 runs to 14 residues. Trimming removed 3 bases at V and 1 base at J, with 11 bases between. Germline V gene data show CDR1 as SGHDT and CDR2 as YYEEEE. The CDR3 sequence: CASSSDGSSYEQYF. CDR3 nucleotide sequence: TGTGCCAGCAGCTCCGACGGGAGTTCCTACGAGCAGTACTTC.

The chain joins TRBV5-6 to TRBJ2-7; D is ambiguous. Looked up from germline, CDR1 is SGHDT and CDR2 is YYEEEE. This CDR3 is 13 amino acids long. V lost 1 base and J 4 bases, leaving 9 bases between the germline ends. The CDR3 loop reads CASSLFPQYEQYF. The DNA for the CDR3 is TGTGCCAGCAGCTTGTTCCCTCAGTACGAGCAGTACTTC.

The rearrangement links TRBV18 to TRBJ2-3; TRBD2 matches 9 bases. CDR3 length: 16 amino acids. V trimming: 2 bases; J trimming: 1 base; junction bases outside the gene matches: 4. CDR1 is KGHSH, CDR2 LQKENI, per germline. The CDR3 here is CASSPVAGAGTDTQYF. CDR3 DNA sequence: TGTGCCAGCTCACCAGTAGCGGGGGCTGGCACAGATACGCAGTATTTT.

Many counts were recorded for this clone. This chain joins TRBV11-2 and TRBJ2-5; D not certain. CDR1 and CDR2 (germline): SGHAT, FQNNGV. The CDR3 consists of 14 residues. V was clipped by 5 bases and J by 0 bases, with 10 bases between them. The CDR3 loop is CASSPKTHQETQYF. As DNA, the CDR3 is TGTGCCAGCAGCCCCAAGACACACCAAGAGACCCAGTACTTC.

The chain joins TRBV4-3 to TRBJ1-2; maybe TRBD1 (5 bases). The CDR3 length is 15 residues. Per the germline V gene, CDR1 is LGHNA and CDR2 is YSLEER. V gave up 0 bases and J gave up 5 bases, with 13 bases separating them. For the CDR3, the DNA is TGCGCCAGCAGCCAAGATCTTGGGGGGACTTATGGCTACACCTTC. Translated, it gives CASSQDLGGTYGYTF.

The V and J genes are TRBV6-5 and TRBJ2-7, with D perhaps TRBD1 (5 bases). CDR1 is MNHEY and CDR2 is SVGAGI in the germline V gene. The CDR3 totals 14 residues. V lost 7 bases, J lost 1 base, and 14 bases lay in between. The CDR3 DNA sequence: TGTGCCAGCAAGACAGAACCCTCATCCTACGAGCAGTACTTC. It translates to CASKTEPSSYEQYF.

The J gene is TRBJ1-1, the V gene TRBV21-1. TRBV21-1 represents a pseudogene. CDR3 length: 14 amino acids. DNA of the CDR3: TGTGCCAGCAGCGCTGAACGAGAGAACACTGAAGCTTTCTTT. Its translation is CASSAERENTEAFF.

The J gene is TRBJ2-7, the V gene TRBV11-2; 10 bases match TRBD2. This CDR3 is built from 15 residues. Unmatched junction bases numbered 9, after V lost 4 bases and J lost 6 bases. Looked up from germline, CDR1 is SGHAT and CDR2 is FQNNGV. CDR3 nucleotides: TGTGCCAGCAGCTCCTTGAGCGGGAGGGCCCGCGAGCAGTACTTC. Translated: CASSSLSGRAREQYF.

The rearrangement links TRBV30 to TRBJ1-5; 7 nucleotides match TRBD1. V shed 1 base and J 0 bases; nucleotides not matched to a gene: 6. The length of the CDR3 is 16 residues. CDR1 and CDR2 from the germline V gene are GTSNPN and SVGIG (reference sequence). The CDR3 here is CAWSGGTAHSNQPQHF. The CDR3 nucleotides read TGTGCCTGGAGTGGGGGGACAGCACATAGCAATCAGCCCCAGCATTTT.

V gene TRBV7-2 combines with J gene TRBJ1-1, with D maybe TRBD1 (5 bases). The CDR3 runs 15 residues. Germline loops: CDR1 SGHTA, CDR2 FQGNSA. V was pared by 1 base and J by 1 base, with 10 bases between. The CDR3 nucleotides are TGTGCCAGCAGCTTAGATAACAGGAGGAACACTGAAGCTTTCTTT. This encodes CASSLDNRRNTEAFF.

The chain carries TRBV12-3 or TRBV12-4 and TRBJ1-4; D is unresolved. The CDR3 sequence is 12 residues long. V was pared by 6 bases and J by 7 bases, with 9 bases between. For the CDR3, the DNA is TGTGCCAGCAGCCTCGTCGTTGAAAAACTGTTTTTT. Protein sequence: CASSLVVEKLFF.

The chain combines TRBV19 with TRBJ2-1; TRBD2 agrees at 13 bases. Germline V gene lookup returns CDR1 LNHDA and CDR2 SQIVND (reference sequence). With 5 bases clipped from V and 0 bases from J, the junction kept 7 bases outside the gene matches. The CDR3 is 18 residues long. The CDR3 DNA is TGTGCCAGTAGTGCCGGGACTAGCGGGGCCAGCTCCTACAATGAGCAGTTCTTC. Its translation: CASSAGTSGASSYNEQFF.

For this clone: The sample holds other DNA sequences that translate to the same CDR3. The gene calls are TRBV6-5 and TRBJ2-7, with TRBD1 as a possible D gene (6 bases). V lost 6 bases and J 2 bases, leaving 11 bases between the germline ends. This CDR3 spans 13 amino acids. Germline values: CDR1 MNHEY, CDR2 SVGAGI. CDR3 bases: TGTGCCAGCAGCCGTCAGGGGACCTACGAGCAGTACTTC. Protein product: CASSRQGTYEQYF.

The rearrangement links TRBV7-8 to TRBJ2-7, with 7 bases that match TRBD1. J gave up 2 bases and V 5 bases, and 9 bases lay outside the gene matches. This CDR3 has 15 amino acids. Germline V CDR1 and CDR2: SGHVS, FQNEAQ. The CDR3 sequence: CASSTLGQKTYEQYF. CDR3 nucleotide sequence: TGTGCCAGCAGCACGCTGGGACAGAAAACCTACGAGCAGTACTTC.